This entry describes one TCR beta chain. Its target is unknown. Using immunoSEQ multiplex PCR, the repertoire was profiled, and TCRdb retains in-frame clones only, with some absent. This sample has roughly 46,000 clones; roughly 85% occur once, and the top ten carry 13% to 15%. This sample was taken from a study of OX40 agonist ivuxolimab in advanced cancers. Study-level background: Treatment of patients was with ivuxolimab, an agonistic anti-OX40 (CD134) antibody. Every 2 weeks, ivuxolimab was infused into the patients intravenously at between 0.01 and 10 mg/kg. The dose-escalation cohort was around 83% male, with a mean age of approximately 61 years, ranging about 20 to 79.

Study-wide findings and caveats: Some of the nonresponding patients also showed low levels of normalized T-cell clonal expansion.

Sequenced here: CD4+ or CD8+ T cells sorted from blood, sampled in a trial of the OX40 agonist ivuxolimab. This clonotype was obtained from an adult with an advanced solid tumor such as melanoma, head and neck, liver or kidney cancer.

The CDR3 is CASSTRTSGNTPAYEQYF. CDR3 bases: TGTGCCAGTAGTACCCGGACTAGCGGGAACACCCCAGCCTACGAGCAGTACTTC. The chain has TRBV19 and TRBJ2-7; TRBD2 aligns across 12 bases. The germline CDR1 and CDR2 sequences are LNHDA and SQIVND (reference sequence). This CDR3 has 18 amino acids. V lost 4 bases and J lost 2; bases outside the gene matches: 12.